The 8 T cell receptor beta chains reported below all come from one sample, sequenced in a study of cytomegalovirus exposure and HLA in healthy donors. TCRdb's table, derived via immunoSEQ multiplex PCR, lists solely in-frame clones and lacks some. In the table there are 90,000 to 120,000 clones, roughly 84% of which are singletons. Sequencing used PBMCs. These receptors originate from a woman aged 18 to 35 in good health and CMV-seronegative.

CDR3 DNA: TGTGCCAGCACCGGCGGAGCTAGCCAAGAGACCCAGTACTTC. Amino acid sequence: CASTGGASQETQYF. This chain connects TRBV5-6 to TRBJ2-5; unclear D gene. The CDR3 totals 14 residues. V was shortened by 6 bases and J by 1 base, with 13 bases between the two germline ends. Germline loops: CDR1 SGHDT, CDR2 YYEEEE. Full variable domain (rest looked up from reference TRBV5-6 and TRBJ2-5): DAGVTQSPTHLIKTRGQQVTLRCSPKSGHDTVSWYQQALGQGPQFIFQYYEEEERQRGNFPDRFSGHQFPNYSSELNVNALLLGDSALYLCASTGGASQETQYFGPGTRLLVL.

The rearrangement joins TRBV7-9 to TRBJ1-6; 8 positions match TRBD1. Germline V gene sequence: CDR1 SEHNR, CDR2 FQNEAQ (reference sequence). The trim removed 4 bases at V and 12 bases at J, leaving 8 bases unmatched. The CDR3 loop spans 14 amino acids. This chain's CDR3 is CASSSRTGGGPLHF. DNA for the CDR3: TGTGCCAGCAGCTCCCGAACAGGGGGTGGACCCCTCCACTTT.

Points on this clone: A much larger clone sits a single nucleotide away, making a read error possible. The gene calls are TRBV9 and TRBJ2-5; TRBD2 aligns across 14 bases. V lost 5 bases, J lost 4 bases, and 4 bases stayed unmatched. CDR1 SGDLS and CDR2 YYNGEE come from the germline V gene. CDR3 size: 15 residues. CDR3 in DNA: TGTGCCAGCAGTTCCGGGACTAGCGGGGGAGAGACCCAGTACTTC. The encoded protein is CASSSGTSGGETQYF. Supplemented by reference TRBV9 and TRBJ2-5, the full variable domain reads DSGVTQTPKHLITATGQRVTLRCSPRSGDLSVYWYQQSLDQGLQFLIQYYNGEERAKGNILERFSAQQFPDLHSELNLSSLELGDSALYFCASSSGTSGGETQYFGPGTRLLVL.

The gene calls are TRBV27 and TRBJ2-7, with 9 bases fitting TRBD1. This CDR3 has 14 amino acids. J lost 2 bases, V lost 5 bases, and 4 bases had no gene match. Germline V lookup: CDR1 MNHEY, CDR2 SMNVEV (reference sequence). This chain's CDR3 is CASSQGQGAYEQYF. CDR3 in DNA: TGTGCCAGCAGTCAGGGACAGGGAGCCTACGAGCAGTACTTC.

The chain uses TRBV5-1 and TRBJ1-5; TRBD1 might be the D (6 bases). Deletions cut 7 bases from V and 2 bases from J, with 10 bases between. CDR3 length: 13 residues. From germline, CDR1 is SGHRS and CDR2 YFSETQ. This CDR3 reads CASYTGRNQPQHF. The CDR3 DNA reads TGCGCCAGCTATACAGGGCGCAATCAGCCCCAGCATTTT.

This clone occurred once. V usage is TRBV7-9 and J usage is TRBJ1-1; the D is unclear. There are 14 residues in the CDR3. V was clipped by 5 bases and J by 2 bases, with 12 bases between them. Germline V gene sequence: CDR1 SEHNR, CDR2 FQNEAQ (reference sequence). CDR3 coding DNA: TGTGCCAGCAGCCCCCAATCAGTCAACACTGAAGCTTTCTTT. Translated, it gives CASSPQSVNTEAFF.

The chain is built from TRBV9 and TRBJ2-7; 8 bases map to TRBD1. Germline CDR1 is SGDLS and CDR2 is YYNGEE. Germline trimming cut 3 bases from V and 4 bases from J; bases unmatched to any gene: 9. This CDR3 comprises 15 residues. The CDR3 loop is CASSEGQGARYEQYF. CDR3 sequence (DNA): TGTGCCAGCAGCGAAGGGCAGGGGGCGCGGTACGAGCAGTACTTC.

This clone was seen ten or more times. The V and J genes are TRBV7-6 and TRBJ2-7, with 10 bases that match TRBD2. Germline CDR1 reads SGHVS; CDR2 reads FNYEAQ. CDR3 length: 16 amino acids. V dropped 5 bases and J dropped 2; count of bases not matched to a gene: 9. CDR3: CASSETSSGGAYEQYF. Here the CDR3 DNA reads TGTGCCAGCAGCGAAACATCTAGCGGGGGCGCCTACGAGCAGTACTTC.